What follows are 32 T cell receptor beta chains derived from one specimen sequenced in a study of cytomegalovirus exposure and HLA in healthy donors. In the PCR, 60 Vbeta and 13 Jbeta primers were used. Method: immunoSEQ multiplex PCR; TCRdb's copy keeps in-frame clones and lacks some. The sample contains about 190,000 clones, 80% to 85% of which appear only once. The sequencing input was PBMCs. The receptors shown here come from a woman aged 18-29 years in good health and CMV-seronegative.

The chain links TRBV5-1 to TRBJ2-2; weak D call: TRBD2 (7 bases). The germline V gene has CDR1 SGHRS and CDR2 YFSETQ. The CDR3 is made up of 15 amino acids. V lost 4 bases, J lost 1 base, and 11 bases lay in between. As DNA, the CDR3 is TGCGCCAGCAGCGAAGGGGGGGTGAACACCGGGGAGCTGTTTTTT. Protein sequence: CASSEGGVNTGELFF. The full variable domain, its missing parts supplied by reference TRBV5-1 and TRBJ2-2, is KAGVTQTPRYLIKTRGQQVTLSCSPISGHRSVSWYQQTPGQGLQFLFEYFSETQRNKGNFPGRFSGRQFSNSRSEMNVSTLELGDSALYLCASSEGGVNTGELFFGEGSRLTVL.

V is TRBV9 and J is TRBJ2-1; TRBD2 matches at 7 bases. The germline gives CDR1 SGDLS, CDR2 YYNGEE. The V gene end was trimmed by 4 bases and the J gene end by 7 bases; junction bases not matched to a gene: 14. There are 16 residues in the CDR3. Written as DNA, the CDR3 is TGTGCCAGCAGCCGGGGGGTGGTAGCAGATAAAAATGAGCAGTTCTTC. Translating it yields CASSRGVVADKNEQFF.

The chain recombines TRBV5-6 with TRBJ2-5; D unclear. From germline, CDR1 is SGHDT and CDR2 YYEEEE. The CDR3 length is 12 residues. V lost 1 base and J 5 bases, leaving 6 bases between the germline ends. The DNA of the CDR3 is TGTGCCAGCAGCTTGTTGGGCGAGACCCAGTACTTC. It specifies CASSLLGETQYF.

The genes are TRBV9 and TRBJ1-3, with D perhaps matching TRBD1 (6 bases). The CDR3 is 14 residues long. Germline assignment: CDR1 SGDLS and CDR2 YYNGEE. V was cut by 4 bases and J by 0 bases, with 8 bases left in between. The CDR3, as DNA: TGTGCCAGCAGCCAGGACAGCTCTGGAAACACCATATATTTT. This gives the protein CASSQDSSGNTIYF.

Only a few counts were recorded for this clone. The gene calls are TRBV10-2 and TRBJ1-1; maybe TRBD1 (5 bases). The CDR3 is 13 amino acids. Germline V gives CDR1 WSHSY, CDR2 SAAADI. V was cut by 6 bases and J by 0 bases, with 8 bases left in between. The CDR3 reads CASRGLLNTEAFF. CDR3 DNA sequence: TGCGCCAGCAGGGGACTCTTGAACACTGAAGCTTTCTTT.

The rearrangement joins TRBV29-1 to TRBJ2-7, with 7 positions matching TRBD2. The CDR3 is made up of 14 amino acids. The junction had 6 bases not matched to a gene; V was cut back by 3 bases and J by 1 base. Germline-derived CDR1 and CDR2 are SQVTM and ANQGSEA. CDR3 residues: CSVEMAGVSYEQYF. DNA for the CDR3: TGCAGCGTTGAGATGGCGGGGGTATCCTACGAGCAGTACTTC.

The chain has TRBV6-1 and TRBJ1-2; maybe TRBD1 (6 bases). The CDR3 runs to 15 residues. The ends were cut back, 7 bases at V and 0 bases at J, with 15 bases in the middle. Germline CDR1 and CDR2: MNHNS and SASEGT. The CDR3 region has the DNA TGTGCCAGCAATAAACGGACAGCTTCTAACTATGGCTACACCTTC. The encoded protein is CASNKRTASNYGYTF.

The chain links TRBV4-1 to TRBJ1-1, with D unresolved. This CDR3 has 13 residues. Germline CDR1 MGHRA, CDR2 YSYEKL. Trimming left V 0 bases short and J 10 bases short, with 12 bases between. The chain's CDR3 is CASSQDEVEAAFF. CDR3 bases: TGCGCCAGCAGCCAAGATGAGGTGGAGGCAGCTTTCTTT.

This chain connects TRBV19 to TRBJ2-7, with D maybe TRBD1 (6 bases). Deletions cut 6 bases from V and 4 bases from J, with 19 bases between. The CDR3 sequence is 15 residues long. Germline CDR1 LNHDA, CDR2 SQIVND (reference sequence). For the CDR3, the DNA is TGTGCCAGTAGCTTACAGGGATCTCCGGGATACGAGCAGTACTTC. It yields the protein CASSLQGSPGYEQYF.

The gene calls are TRBV28 and TRBJ2-7; TRBD1 aligns across 12 bases. Germline CDR1 reads MDHEN; CDR2 reads SYDVKM. J was trimmed by 7 bases and V by 7 bases; bases with no gene match: 14. CDR3 size: 16 residues. DNA of the CDR3: TGTGCCAGCATCACACCTTCTGGGACAGGGGGCCGGGAGCAGTACTTC. Translation gives CASITPSGTGGREQYF.

For this clone: The junction does not match germline at one end; this may be a read error. The rearrangement links TRBV9 to TRBJ1-3; D is possibly TRBD1 (6 bases). Germline loops: CDR1 SGDLS, CDR2 YYNGEE. This CDR3 is built from 14 residues. This CDR3 is CASSGGQNGDTIYF. CDR3 nucleotide sequence: TGTGCCAGCAGTGGGGGCCAAAATGGAGACACCATATATTTT.

The V and J genes are TRBV11-2 and TRBJ2-3; D is possibly TRBD2 (6 bases). Between the trimmed V and J ends, which lost 5 bases and 2 bases, there was a span of 11 bases. The CDR3 runs 14 residues. Looked up from germline, CDR1 is SGHAT and CDR2 is FQNNGV. The CDR3 is CASSRLDYTDTQYF. CDR3 nucleotides: TGTGCCAGCAGCCGATTGGACTACACAGATACGCAGTATTTT.

J is TRBJ2-7 and V is TRBV19, with D possibly TRBD1 on 5 matching bases. The CDR3 consists of 13 residues. CDR1 is LNHDA and CDR2 is SQIVND in the germline V gene (reference sequence). Trimming stripped 5 bases from V and 2 bases from J, with 10 bases between. CDR3: CASSVQGPYEQYF. The CDR3 nucleotides are TGTGCCAGTAGTGTCCAGGGCCCCTACGAGCAGTACTTC.

The chain carries TRBV18 and TRBJ1-3; no firm D call. V lost 6 bases, J lost 0 bases, and 9 bases lay in between. Germline loops: CDR1 KGHSH, CDR2 LQKENI. There are 14 residues in the CDR3. The CDR3 region has the DNA TGTGCCAGCTCTCAAGACTACTCTGGAAACACCATATATTTT. Protein product: CASSQDYSGNTIYF.

The CDR3 bases are TGTGCCAGCAGTGAATCGGGAGGGGGATTGACTGAAGCTTTCTTT. As protein: CASSESGGGLTEAFF. The J gene is TRBJ1-1, the V gene TRBV25-1, with a weak D call TRBD1 (6 bases). V lost 1 base, J lost 5 bases, and 14 bases lay in between. The CDR3 is made up of 15 amino acids. The germline V gene encodes CDR1 MGHDK and CDR2 SYGVNS.

The rearrangement links TRBV27 to TRBJ1-3, with D maybe TRBD1 (6 bases). Germline loops: CDR1 MNHEY, CDR2 SMNVEV (reference sequence). The V end was cut by 6 bases, the J end by 1 base, with 7 bases between. This CDR3 has 13 amino acids. This CDR3 is CASRTGSGNTIYF. DNA for the CDR3: TGTGCCAGCAGAACAGGGTCTGGAAACACCATATATTTT.

The chain carries TRBV27 and TRBJ1-1; a possible D gene is TRBD1 (6 bases). CDR1 is MNHEY, CDR2 SMNVEV, per germline (reference sequence). V lost 6 bases and J 5 bases, leaving 19 bases between the germline ends. CDR3 length: 15 amino acids. The CDR3 region is CASSDSRGVVTEAFF. For the CDR3, the DNA is TGTGCCAGCAGCGACAGCAGGGGCGTGGTTACTGAAGCTTTCTTT.

The V gene is TRBV5-6, the J gene TRBJ1-6; 7 positions match TRBD1. CDR3 length equals 14 residues. The V gene end was trimmed by 3 bases and the J gene end by 5 bases; junction bases not matched to a gene: 2. Germline CDR1 and CDR2: SGHDT and YYEEEE. As DNA, the CDR3 is TGTGCCAGCAGCTGGACAGGCGATAATTCACCCCTCCACTTT. Its translation: CASSWTGDNSPLHF.

This clone was seen a single time. The V call is TRBV5-8, the J call TRBJ1-5, with TRBD1 matching 12 bases. The CDR3 totals 16 residues. The germline CDR1 and CDR2 sequences are SGHTS and YDEGEE. J lost 4 bases, V lost 4 bases, and 6 bases had no gene match. In DNA, the CDR3 is TGTGCCAGCAGCGCACGGGACAGGGGGCCGAATCAGCCCCAGCATTTT. Translation gives CASSARDRGPNQPQHF.

A few counts support this clone. The chain links TRBV6-1 to TRBJ1-1, with no clear D. CDR1 MNHNS and CDR2 SASEGT come from the germline V gene. CDR3 length: 10 amino acids. V was clipped by 4 bases and J by 7 bases, with 4 bases between them. CDR3 in amino acids: CASSAVEAFF. The CDR3 DNA follows: TGTGCCAGCAGTGCGGTTGAAGCTTTCTTT.

This chain uses TRBV7-9 with TRBJ2-7, with a tentative D call TRBD2 (6 bases). Trimming left V 5 bases short and J 0 bases short, with 11 bases between. Germline V gene lookup returns CDR1 SEHNR and CDR2 FQNEAQ (reference sequence). This CDR3 is 14 amino acids long. CDR3: CASSTPDYSYEQYF. CDR3 bases: TGTGCCAGCAGCACACCGGACTACTCCTACGAGCAGTACTTC.

This clone was counted a single time. The chain carries TRBV4-2 and TRBJ1-2; D remains ambiguous. In germline, CDR1 is LGHNA, CDR2 YNFKEQ. The CDR3 spans 14 residues. Trimming cost V 1 base and J 6 bases, with 12 bases left between them. CDR3 sequence (DNA): TGTGCCAGCAGCCAAGTTGAGGCCTGGGATGGCTACACCTTC. Amino acids: CASSQVEAWDGYTF.

The DNA of the CDR3 is TGTGCCAGCAGCGTTCCCGGGACTAGCGGGGGGGATTACAATGAGCAGTTCTTC. Protein sequence: CASSVPGTSGGDYNEQFF. The chain has TRBV7-9 and TRBJ2-1; 16 bases fit TRBD2. This CDR3 has 18 residues. Germline CDR1 is SEHNR and CDR2 is FQNEAQ (reference sequence). J lost 4 bases, V lost 5 bases, and 8 bases had no gene match.

V usage is TRBV28 and J usage is TRBJ2-7; D unresolved. The CDR3 is 11 amino acids. The germline V gene has CDR1 MDHEN and CDR2 SYDVKM. Trimming cost V 3 bases and J 7 bases, with 7 bases left between them. CDR3 amino acids: CASSFTGEQYF. CDR3 nucleotides: TGTGCCAGCAGTTTTACCGGGGAGCAGTACTTC.

The chain combines TRBV29-1 with TRBJ2-5; D is unresolved. The germline V and J ends were trimmed by 1 base and 2 bases, with 8 bases remaining between them. Germline lookup yields CDR1 SQVTM and CDR2 ANQGSEA. The CDR3 is 13 amino acids. The chain's CDR3 is CSVEGAEQETQYF. The CDR3 DNA reads TGCAGCGTTGAAGGTGCGGAGCAAGAGACCCAGTACTTC.

The chain recombines TRBV19 with TRBJ2-7; perhaps TRBD2 as D (7 bases). The CDR3 is 14 amino acids. V was shortened by 3 bases and J by 4 bases, with 13 bases between the two germline ends. Per germline, CDR1 LNHDA and CDR2 SQIVND (reference sequence). CDR3 in amino acids: CASSIRGAGYEQYF. The DNA of the CDR3 is TGTGCCAGTAGTATCCGGGGGGCCGGTTACGAGCAGTACTTC.

The chain joins TRBV28 to TRBJ2-7, with 9 bases identical to TRBD1. Losses at the gene ends were 4 bases for V and 5 bases for J; bases not matched to a gene: 12. The CDR3 spans 16 residues. Germline assignment: CDR1 MDHEN and CDR2 SYDVKM. The CDR3 is CASSSFGTGSFHEQYF. CDR3 DNA: TGTGCCAGCAGTTCCTTTGGGACAGGGTCCTTTCACGAGCAGTACTTC.

The chain recombines TRBV15 with TRBJ2-1, with TRBD2 identical over 7 bases. Germline V lookup: CDR1 LNHNV, CDR2 YYDKDF (reference sequence). Trimming removed 0 bases from V and 4 bases from J; junction bases left unmatched: 6. The CDR3 is made up of 16 amino acids. The CDR3 is CATSREVGGGYNEQFF. The CDR3 DNA is TGTGCCACCAGCAGAGAAGTGGGCGGGGGTTACAATGAGCAGTTCTTC. The entire variable domain, with the rest obtained from reference TRBV15 and TRBJ2-1, is as follows: DAMVIQNPRYQVTQFGKPVTLSCSQTLNHNVMYWYQQKSSQAPKLLFHYYDKDFNNEADTPDNFQSRRPNTSFCFLDIRSPGLGDTAMYLCATSREVGGGYNEQFFGPGTRLTVL.

V usage is TRBV2 and J usage is TRBJ2-2, with 8 bases fitting TRBD1. V was clipped by 6 bases and J by 6 bases; unmatched bases: 0. The length of the CDR3 is 12 residues. CDR1 is SNHLY and CDR2 is FYNNEI in the germline V gene. In DNA form, the CDR3 reads TGTGCCAGCAGGACAGGGGCCGGGGAGCTGTTTTTT. It yields the protein CASRTGAGELFF.

The genes are TRBV2 and TRBJ2-3; D perhaps matches TRBD2 (6 bases). The CDR3 totals 17 residues. Germline V gene sequence: CDR1 SNHLY, CDR2 FYNNEI. The V and J ends lost 2 bases and 2 bases respectively, with 17 bases between them. The CDR3 loop is CASSERDAGPFTDTQYF. In DNA form, the CDR3 reads TGTGCCAGCAGTGAAAGGGATGCGGGACCTTTCACAGATACGCAGTATTTT.

The sample holds a few counts of this clone. CDR3 amino acids: CASSYRGYEQYF. The CDR3 coding sequence is TGTGCCAGCAGTTACCGGGGGTACGAGCAGTACTTC. J is TRBJ2-7 and V is TRBV6-5, with D possibly matching TRBD2 (6 bases). Per the germline V gene, CDR1 is MNHEY and CDR2 is SVGAGI. The CDR3 is made up of 12 amino acids. The ends were cut back, 2 bases at V and 4 bases at J, with 6 bases in the middle.

The CDR3 DNA reads TGTGCCAGCAGCACGGGACAGACAAGCAATCAGCCCCAGCATTTT. Amino acid sequence: CASSTGQTSNQPQHF. This chain uses TRBV28 with TRBJ1-5, with 7 bases that match TRBD1. Unmatched junction bases numbered 6, after V lost 6 bases and J lost 1 base. Germline-derived CDR1 and CDR2 are MDHEN and SYDVKM. This CDR3 is 15 amino acids long.